This section outlines one T cell receptor (beta chain) sequence together with its context. The antigen is unknown. V lost 0 bases, J lost 5 bases, and 22 bases lay in between. The CDR3 is 18 amino acids. From germline, CDR1 is ENHRY and CDR2 SYGVKD. The data originate from a study of shared clonotypes between healthy human individuals. Regarding the study as a whole: In general, naive subsets displayed greater estimated richness than memory subsets did.

Sequenced by immunoSEQ multiplex PCR; TCRdb stores in-frame clones only, minus some. This table holds about 1 million clones, around 76% found once. The chain employs TRBV10-3 and TRBJ1-2; a possible D gene is TRBD1 (6 bases). This TCR derives from a man younger than 35 in good health. The specimen was memory CD4+ T cells sorted from blood. Subset: CD45RA-negative fraction. The chain's CDR3 is CAISESRGEGIAPYGYTF. The CDR3 DNA is TGTGCCATCAGTGAGTCAAGGGGGGAGGGGATCGCCCCTTATGGCTACACCTTC.